Below, 18 T cell receptor beta chains from the same sample are listed, as sequenced in a study of CD8 T cells in Susac syndrome. Reverse transcription used about 0.5 to 1 ug RNA and random hexamers. A single record per CDR3 protein comes from TCRdb applying MiXCR to the immunoSEQ multiplex PCR reads. The data hold over 150,000 distinct CDR3 sequences, with about 95% observed a single time. What was sequenced was CD4+ T cells from PBMCs. Every receptor here comes from a human donor with multiple sclerosis.

The chain combines TRBV20-1 with TRBJ2-7; 7 bases map to TRBD1. Germline CDR1 reads DFQATT; CDR2 reads SNEGSKA (reference sequence). The V segment lost 5 bases and the J segment 2 bases; nucleotides outside the gene matches: 12. The CDR3 length is 15 residues. The CDR3 reads CSASQGGPVTYEQYF. CDR3 sequence (DNA): TGCAGTGCTTCCCAAGGGGGCCCAGTCACCTACGAGCAGTACTTC.

The V and J genes are TRBV2 and TRBJ1-5, with D uncertain. There are 14 residues in the CDR3. Trimming removed 6 bases at V and 4 bases at J, with 13 bases between. Germline loops: CDR1 SNHLY, CDR2 FYNNEI. CDR3 residues: CASSDRQRNQPQHF. The CDR3, as DNA: TGTGCCAGCAGCGATAGACAAAGAAATCAGCCCCAGCATTTT.

The rearrangement uses TRBV29-1 and TRBJ2-1, with D hard to call. V was cut by 3 bases and J by 4 bases, with 10 bases left in between. The CDR3 extends over 13 amino acids. The germline CDR1 and CDR2 sequences are SQVTM and ANQGSEA. CDR3 amino acids: CSVDGKGYNEQFF. The CDR3 region has the DNA TGCAGCGTTGATGGTAAGGGATACAATGAGCAGTTCTTC.

The gene calls are TRBV29-1 and TRBJ1-2, with D perhaps TRBD1 (5 bases). V was cut by 4 bases and J by 4 bases, with 16 bases left in between. The CDR3 is 14 residues long. CDR1 is SQVTM and CDR2 is ANQGSEA in the germline V gene. The CDR3 DNA reads TGCAGCGTTGCCAGGGAGGTCCGGGGCTATGGCTACACCTTC. Amino acid sequence: CSVAREVRGYGYTF.

This rearrangement joins TRBV11-2 to TRBJ2-3, with 7 nucleotides matching TRBD1. With 6 bases clipped from V and 6 bases from J, the junction kept 3 bases outside the gene matches. The CDR3 spans 12 residues. The germline CDR1 and CDR2 sequences are SGHAT and FQNNGV. CDR3 residues: CASRTGVDTQYF. DNA for the CDR3: TGTGCCAGCAGAACAGGGGTGGATACGCAGTATTTT.

The chain has TRBV20-1 and TRBJ1-2; 7 bases line up with TRBD1. The CDR3 has 15 residues. V gave up 0 bases and J gave up 0 bases; unmatched junction bases: 4. The V gene's germline CDR1 is DFQATT and CDR2 SNEGSKA (reference sequence). CDR3 amino acids: CSARDRDRANYGYTF. CDR3 in DNA: TGCAGTGCTAGAGATCGGGACAGAGCTAACTATGGCTACACCTTC.

This rearrangement joins TRBV30 to TRBJ1-2; possibly TRBD1 for D (5 bases). CDR1 and CDR2 (germline): GTSNPN, SVGIG (reference sequence). V lost 3 bases, J lost 8 bases, and 10 bases lay in between. The CDR3 totals 11 residues. The DNA of the CDR3 is TGTGCCTGGAGCCTGACAGCGGGCTACACCTTC. As protein: CAWSLTAGYTF.

The CDR3 DNA sequence: TGTGCCAGCAGCCACCTATGGACAGGGGAAGGCGAGCAGTACTTC. Amino acid sequence: CASSHLWTGEGEQYF. This chain connects TRBV3-1 to TRBJ2-7, with 9 bases lining up with TRBD1. CDR1 and CDR2 from the germline V gene are LGHDT and YNNKEL (reference sequence). The ends lost 3 bases at V and 6 bases at J; junction bases unmatched: 9. The CDR3 is made up of 15 amino acids.

This chain connects TRBV2 to TRBJ1-2, with D possibly TRBD1 on 5 matching bases. Deletions cut 1 base from V and 6 bases from J, with 9 bases between. Germline V lookup: CDR1 SNHLY, CDR2 FYNNEI. The CDR3 consists of 13 residues. CDR3 sequence (DNA): TGTGCCAGCAGTGAAGTAGGGACCGATGGCTACACCTTC. This sequence encodes CASSEVGTDGYTF.

The chain combines TRBV18 with TRBJ2-5; a possible D gene is TRBD1 (5 bases). This CDR3 has 15 residues. Per the germline V gene, CDR1 is KGHSH and CDR2 is LQKENI. The V and J ends lost 0 bases and 1 base respectively, with 9 bases between them. CDR3: CASSPPSTAQETQYF. The CDR3 DNA sequence: TGTGCCAGCTCACCACCGTCGACAGCCCAAGAGACCCAGTACTTC.

This chain links TRBV7-9 with TRBJ2-7; D is possibly TRBD1 (5 bases). Trimming stripped 6 bases from V and 3 bases from J, with 12 bases between. The CDR3 sequence is 13 residues long. CDR1 and CDR2 from the germline V gene are SEHNR and FQNEAQ (reference sequence). CDR3 amino acids: CASRSTANYEQYF. The CDR3 nucleotides are TGTGCCAGCAGATCGACAGCGAACTACGAGCAGTACTTC.

The V call is TRBV24-1, the J call TRBJ1-1; D might be TRBD1 (6 bases). The CDR3 covers 16 residues. V was clipped by 7 bases and J by 0 bases, with 17 bases between them. Germline CDR1 reads KGHDR; CDR2 reads SFDVKD. CDR3 DNA sequence: TGTGCCACCAGCGGGGCAGGGGATCGGTTGAACACTGAAGCTTTCTTT. It specifies CATSGAGDRLNTEAFF.

V is TRBV29-1 and J is TRBJ1-1; D possibly corresponds to TRBD1 (5 bases). Trimming stripped 7 bases from V and 5 bases from J, with 17 bases between. The V gene's germline CDR1 is SQVTM and CDR2 ANQGSEA. The CDR3 spans 13 residues. CDR3 region: CSASGTWGTEAFF. The CDR3, as DNA: TGCAGCGCGTCCGGGACCTGGGGGACTGAAGCTTTCTTT.

The DNA for the CDR3 is TGCAGCGTTGCCCAGGGGGCCGGGAACACTGAAGCTTTCTTT. It specifies CSVAQGAGNTEAFF. The gene calls are TRBV29-1 and TRBJ1-1; 8 nucleotides agree with TRBD1. Trimming at V came to 4 bases and at J to 1 base, leaving 5 bases not matched to a gene. The CDR3 runs to 14 residues. Looked up from germline, CDR1 is SQVTM and CDR2 is ANQGSEA.

In this sample, this clonotype turned up a few times. CDR3 sequence: CSARSGANVLTF. The CDR3, as DNA: TGCAGTGCTAGGTCTGGGGCCAACGTCCTGACTTTC. This chain connects TRBV20-1 to TRBJ2-6; no firm D call. CDR1 and CDR2 (germline): DFQATT, SNEGSKA (reference sequence). CDR3 length: 12 residues. The V gene lost 3 bases and the J gene lost 1 base, with 1 base spanning the gap.

The J gene is TRBJ2-3, the V gene TRBV9; 8 positions agree with TRBD1. V lost 1 base to trimming and J lost 5 bases; unmatched junction nucleotides: 6. Germline CDR1 reads SGDLS; CDR2 reads YYNGEE. The CDR3 covers 15 residues. CDR3 in amino acids: CASSVRAGGGDTQYF. The CDR3 DNA follows: TGTGCCAGCAGCGTAAGGGCAGGGGGCGGAGATACGCAGTATTTT.

The chain has TRBV29-1 and TRBJ2-5, with D uncertain. V lost 3 bases and J lost 5, with 10 bases in between. CDR1 SQVTM and CDR2 ANQGSEA come from the germline V gene. The CDR3 length is 12 residues. DNA for the CDR3: TGCAGCGTTGAGGAGAGGCGGGAGACCCAGTACTTC. Protein: CSVEERRETQYF. Complete variable domain (other parts from reference TRBV29-1 and TRBJ2-5): SAVISQKPSRDICQRGTSLTIQCQVDSQVTMMFWYRQQPGQSLTLIATANQGSEATYESGFVIDKFPISRPNLTFSTLTVSNMSPEDSSIYLCSVEERRETQYFGPGTRLLVL.

The CDR3 spells CAWSREGYGYTF. The CDR3 coding sequence is TGTGCCTGGTCCAGGGAAGGCTATGGCTACACCTTC. J is TRBJ1-2 and V is TRBV30, with D possibly matching TRBD1 (5 bases). Germline CDR1 GTSNPN, CDR2 SVGIG (reference sequence). This CDR3 contains 12 residues. V was shortened by 5 bases and J by 4 bases, with 11 bases between the two germline ends.